This TCR beta chain was recorded in a study of T cell clones after liver transplantation. Across the whole study: Samples came pre-transplant, pre-randomization before withdrawal, and post-randomization after withdrawal ended.

Libraries were prepared by immunoSEQ multiplex PCR; TCRdb keeps only in-frame clonotypes and omits some of them. The repertoire includes some 80,000 clones, 80% to 90% of them detected once, and 2.1% sits in the top ten. Study conclusions and caveats: Post-transplant, graft-donor-reactive CD4 TCRbeta sequences in blood dropped significantly in most of the 8 subjects. Low donor cell numbers restricted donor-reactive repertoire measurement in a couple of subjects.

In its sample, this clone was seen once. The antigen remains unidentified. The CDR3 has 13 residues. The V end lost 5 bases, the J end lost 2 bases, and 10 bases lay between the germline ends. Germline CDR1 reads SGHTS; CDR2 reads YDEGEE. Specimen: CD4+ T cells from blood, collected 48 months after liver transplant. This sequence was found in a human patient who received a liver transplant. The T cells may partly be graft donor cells. The chain is built from TRBV5-8 and TRBJ1-1, with D possibly matching TRBD1 (5 bases). CDR3 region: CASRSRGNTEAFF. The DNA for the CDR3 is TGTGCCAGCAGATCGCGGGGCAACACTGAAGCTTTCTTT.